This paragraph covers one T cell receptor (beta chain) sequence. What this receptor recognizes is not known. There are no base qualities to consult, and no much larger clone falls within one base. Peripheral blood CD8+ and CD4+ T cells from healthy donors, Susac syndrome patients and multiple sclerosis patients were profiled using high-throughput TCR beta sequencing. Multiple sclerosis controls were treatment-naive patients with stable or active relapsing-remitting disease fulfilling revised McDonald criteria. Bulk CD8+ and CD4+ T cells were purified magnetically by negative isolation, whereas CD8+ TEMRA cells were enriched by FACS. Blood was drawn into EDTA tubes, processed within 24 hours, and PBMCs were isolated by density gradient centrifugation. PBMCs intended for TCR sequencing were frozen in liquid nitrogen and were later thawed in a 37 degrees C water bath. The sorted or isolated CD4+, CD8+ and CD8+ TEMRA cells had a purity of 90% or higher.

RNA was extracted with the RNeasy kit and about 0.5 to 1 ug was reverse transcribed using random hexamers. TCR beta CDR3 regions were amplified with the immunoSEQ multiplex PCR assay covering 54 Vbeta and 13 Jbeta segments. Bias from PCR amplification was corrected by using a synthetic template baseline for primer optimization and for computational correction. Concerning the study's data processing: Only productive sequences were kept, with reads annotated to V, D and J genes according to IMGT and analyzed in immunoSEQ Analyzer. Clonality was computed as one minus Shannon entropy normalized by log2 of the number of productive unique sequences. For each patient and control, public and private clones were evaluated among the 100 most prevalent clones. Susac-specific clones were defined as absent from healthy and MS cohorts, 800 to 1,200 published viral clones and other ImmuneACCESS disease sequences. TCRdb redid the processing of the public reads, applying fastp at Q25 and MiXCR, and retained in-frame beta chains. One record per CDR3 amino acid sequence lists the most common genes and DNA. What appears here as the V and J calls and clone size reflects TCRdb's work, not the paper's. The sample includes approximately 200,000 distinct CDR3 sequences, with roughly 96% observed a single time. The ten largest clonotypes hold approximately 0.097% of the sample.

From its cysteine to its phenylalanine, the CDR3 spans 12 amino acids. Only the CDR3 portion is preserved as DNA: 36 bases, with reading frame beginning at the first base. The germline V gene encodes CDR1 SEHNR and CDR2 FQNEAQ (reference sequence). V is reduced by 7 bases and J by 5 bases, leaving a spacing of 12 bases between them. The data belong to a study of CD8 T cells in Susac syndrome (dated by TCRdb to the late 2010s). Describing the broader study: The study used repertoire sequencing to test whether antigen drove CD8+ T cell activation and differentiation in Susac syndrome. The research as a whole found: The TCR sequencing and HLA analysis was acknowledged to have included a relatively small number of individuals.

The source is a human donor with multiple sclerosis. The receptor chain draws on TRBV7-9 and TRBJ2-7; TRBD2 is perhaps the D gene, given 5 matching bases. Sequencing was done on a sample of CD4+ T cells from PBMCs. CDR3 sequence: CASTSGSDEQYF. Here is the DNA: TGTGCCAGCACCTCGGGGAGCGACGAGCAGTACTTC.